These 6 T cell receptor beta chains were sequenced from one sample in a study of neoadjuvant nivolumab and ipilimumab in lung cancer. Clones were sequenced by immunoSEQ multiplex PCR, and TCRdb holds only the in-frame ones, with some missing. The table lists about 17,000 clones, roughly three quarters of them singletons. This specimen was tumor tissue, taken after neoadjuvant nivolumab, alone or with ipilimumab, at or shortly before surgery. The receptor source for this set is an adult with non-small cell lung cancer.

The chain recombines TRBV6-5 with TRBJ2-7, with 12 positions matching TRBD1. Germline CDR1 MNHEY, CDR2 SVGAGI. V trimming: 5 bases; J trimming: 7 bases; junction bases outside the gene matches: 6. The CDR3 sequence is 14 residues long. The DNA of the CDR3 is TGTGCCAGCAGTCCCCGGGACAGGGGGCATGAGCAGTACTTC. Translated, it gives CASSPRDRGHEQYF.

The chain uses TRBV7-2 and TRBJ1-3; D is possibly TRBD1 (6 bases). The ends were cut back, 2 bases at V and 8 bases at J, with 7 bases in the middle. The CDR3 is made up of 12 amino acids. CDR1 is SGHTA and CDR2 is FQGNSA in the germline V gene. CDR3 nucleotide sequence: TGTGCCAGCAGCTTAAGGGGGGACACCATATATTTT. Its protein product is CASSLRGDTIYF.

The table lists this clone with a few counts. CDR3 nucleotides: TGTGCCAGCAGCCCAGACGGGAAAGAGACCCAGTACTTC. This sequence encodes CASSPDGKETQYF. The chain has TRBV11-2 and TRBJ2-5; tentative D call: TRBD2 (5 bases). The V end was cut by 5 bases, the J end by 3 bases, with 10 bases between. The CDR3 consists of 13 residues. Germline V gives CDR1 SGHAT, CDR2 FQNNGV.

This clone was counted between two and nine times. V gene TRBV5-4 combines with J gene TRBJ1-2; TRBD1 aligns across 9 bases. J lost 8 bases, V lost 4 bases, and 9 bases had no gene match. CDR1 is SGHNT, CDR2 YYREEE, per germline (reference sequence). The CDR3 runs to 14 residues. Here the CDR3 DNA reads TGTGCCAGCAGCCCACCGGGACAGGGCTACGGCTACACCTTC. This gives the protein CASSPPGQGYGYTF.

For the CDR3, the DNA is TGTGCCAGCTCACGGGATGGGGGAGTCTCTGGAAACACCATATATTTT. Translated, it gives CASSRDGGVSGNTIYF. This chain connects TRBV18 to TRBJ1-3; TRBD1 might be the D (5 bases). The V end lost 4 bases, the J end lost 0 bases, and 13 bases lay between the germline ends. The CDR3 runs to 16 residues. In germline, CDR1 is KGHSH, CDR2 LQKENI.

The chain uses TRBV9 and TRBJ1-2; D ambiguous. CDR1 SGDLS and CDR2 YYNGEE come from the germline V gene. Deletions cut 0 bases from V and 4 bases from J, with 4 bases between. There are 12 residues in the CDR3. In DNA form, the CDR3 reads TGTGCCAGCAGCGTAGACAGCTATGGCTACACCTTC. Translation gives CASSVDSYGYTF.